This passage covers 22 T cell receptor beta chains from one sample sequenced in a study of spatial heterogeneity in lung cancer. One entry per CDR3 protein results from TCRdb running MiXCR on the 5' RACE reads. The top ten hold roughly an eighth of the sample, which has about 27,000 distinct CDR3 sequences, about 7% seen once. Time point: sample taken at primary tumor resection. This sample comprised PBMCs, obtained at surgery. The receptors originated from a male donor with early-stage non-small cell lung cancer.

This clonotype appeared many times. The V and J genes are TRBV4-1 and TRBJ1-1; D remains ambiguous. V lost 4 bases and J 7 bases, leaving 19 bases between the germline ends. The CDR3 is 15 residues long. Germline-derived CDR1 and CDR2 are MGHRA and YSYEKL. Here the CDR3 reads CASSPERPVIIEAFF. The CDR3, as DNA: TGCGCCAGCAGCCCGGAGAGGCCGGTTATCATTGAAGCTTTCTTT.

Ten or more counts support this clonotype. The chain recombines TRBV7-8 with TRBJ2-7; weak D call: TRBD2 (5 bases). CDR1 is SGHVS, CDR2 FQNEAQ, per germline. The CDR3 runs 16 residues. V lost 5 bases, J lost 6 bases, and 23 bases lay in between. In DNA, the CDR3 is TGTGCCAGCAGCCAACACCCCTTAGATCCCCGGGGCGAGCAGTACTTC. This translates into CASSQHPLDPRGEQYF.

This clonotype was recorded many times. The chain combines TRBV5-1 with TRBJ2-7; possible D gene TRBD1, 6 bases. Trimming took off 3 bases at V and 3 bases at J, with 13 bases between the two ends. CDR3 length equals 14 residues. Germline V lookup: CDR1 SGHRS, CDR2 YFSETQ. The CDR3 DNA sequence: TGCGCCAGCAGCTCTACAGGGCTAGACTACGAGCAGTACTTC. This translates into CASSSTGLDYEQYF.

This clonotype was seen a few times. This chain uses TRBV28 with TRBJ1-1, with TRBD1 identical over 8 bases. The J segment lost 10 bases and the V segment lost 5 bases, leaving 12 bases of the junction unmatched. CDR3 length: 14 residues. Germline lookup yields CDR1 MDHEN and CDR2 SYDVKM. CDR3 in amino acids: CASSRTGGRGRAFF. CDR3 DNA: TGTGCCAGCAGTCGAACAGGGGGGAGAGGGAGAGCTTTCTTT. Full variable domain (remainder filled in from reference TRBV28 and TRBJ1-1): DVKVTQSSRYLVKRTGEKVFLECVQDMDHENMFWYRQDPGLGLRLIYFSYDVKMKEKGDIPEGYSVSREKKERFSLILESASTNQTSMYLCASSRTGGRGRAFFGQGTRLTVV.

This clonotype was detected a few times. The genes are TRBV2 and TRBJ2-7; D not resolved. V lost 6 bases, J lost 10 bases, and 10 bases lay in between. Germline lookup yields CDR1 SNHLY and CDR2 FYNNEI. CDR3 length: 10 amino acids. As DNA, the CDR3 is TGTGCCAGCAGAGTGAGGTTTCAGTACGTC. This translates into CASRVRFQYV.

This clonotype turned up a few times. The V and J genes are TRBV6-5 and TRBJ1-2; TRBD1 aligns across 7 bases. The CDR3 extends over 14 amino acids. After removal of 2 bases from V and 4 bases from J, the junction contained 4 bases not matched to a gene. Germline CDR1 is MNHEY and CDR2 is SVGAGI. The chain's CDR3 is CASSYKGQLYGYTF. CDR3 DNA sequence: TGTGCCAGCAGTTACAAGGGACAGCTCTATGGCTACACCTTC.

At least ten counts were recorded for this clonotype. V and J are TRBV10-3 and TRBJ2-2, with D tentatively TRBD1 (6 bases). CDR1 and CDR2 (germline): ENHRY, SYGVKD. This CDR3 contains 15 residues. Between the trimmed V and J ends, which lost 6 bases and 7 bases, there was a span of 18 bases. The DNA of the CDR3 is TGTGCCATCAGCGCTAACTCAGGGGCGGGCGGGGAGCTGTTTTTT. This codes for CAISANSGAGGELFF.

This clonotype appeared many times. The chain has TRBV12-3 or TRBV12-4 and TRBJ1-3; D remains ambiguous. V was cut by 6 bases and J by 8 bases, with 11 bases left in between. CDR3 size: 12 residues. The CDR3 coding sequence is TGTGCCAGCAGACCCTCCTCGGACACCATATATTTT. Translating it yields CASRPSSDTIYF.

The V gene is TRBV6-6, the J gene TRBJ1-6, with D perhaps TRBD1 (6 bases). The CDR3 is 15 amino acids. Trimming removed 2 bases from V and 6 bases from J, with 11 bases in between. Germline CDR1 is MNHNY and CDR2 is SVGAGI (reference sequence). The CDR3 sequence: CASSYPRTVNSPLHF. The DNA for the CDR3 is TGTGCCAGCAGTTACCCCCGGACAGTTAATTCACCCCTCCACTTT.

The chain is built from TRBV20-1 and TRBJ2-7; D remains ambiguous. The length of the CDR3 is 13 residues. Germline V gene sequence: CDR1 DFQATT, CDR2 SNEGSKA (reference sequence). Deletions cut 3 bases from V and 4 bases from J, with 13 bases between. CDR3 amino acids: CSASSSDGYEQYV. In DNA, the CDR3 is TGCAGTGCTAGTTCGTCGGACGGGTACGAGCAGTACGTC.

This clonotype turned up a few times. The chain uses TRBV24-1 and TRBJ2-3; TRBD2 matches 8 bases. Germline CDR1 is KGHDR and CDR2 is SFDVKD. The CDR3 is made up of 16 amino acids. Losses at the gene ends were 3 bases for V and 4 bases for J; bases not matched to a gene: 8. The DNA for the CDR3 is TGTGCCACCAGTGATCCAGCGGGAGACCTCGCAGATACGCAGTATTTT. Translating it yields CATSDPAGDLADTQYF.

V is TRBV20-1 and J is TRBJ2-2; D gene uncertain. CDR1 is DFQATT and CDR2 is SNEGSKA in the germline V gene (reference sequence). V dropped 0 bases and J dropped 3 bases, with 8 bases sitting between them. The CDR3 has 14 amino acids. The CDR3 region has the DNA TGCAGTGCTAGAGACCAGGCGGACACCGGGGAGCTGTTTTTT. Translation gives CSARDQADTGELFF.

The rearrangement joins TRBV6-2 or TRBV6-3 to TRBJ2-3; 7 bases map to TRBD2. Germline V gene lookup returns CDR1 MNHEY and CDR2 SVGEGT. V lost 2 bases, J lost 0 bases, and 2 bases stayed unmatched. The CDR3 is 15 amino acids. Here the CDR3 reads CASSYAGVSTDTQYF. For the CDR3, the DNA is TGTGCCAGCAGTTACGCGGGAGTGAGCACAGATACGCAGTATTTT.

This clonotype was seen a handful of times. The chain recombines TRBV3-1 with TRBJ1-5; no definite D call. The CDR3 spans 16 residues. The V end was cut by 1 base, the J end by 1 base, with 11 bases between. Germline lookup yields CDR1 LGHDT and CDR2 YNNKEL (reference sequence). In DNA form, the CDR3 reads TGTGCCAGCAGCCAAGGCGAGGGAATGAGCAATCAGCCCCAGCATTTT. This translates into CASSQGEGMSNQPQHF.

This clonotype was seen many times. This chain uses TRBV7-9 with TRBJ2-1, with 7 bases fitting TRBD2. J lost 3 bases, V lost 3 bases, and 8 bases had no gene match. This CDR3 has 16 amino acids. The germline gives CDR1 SEHNR, CDR2 FQNEAQ (reference sequence). The CDR3 protein is CASSLSTSENYNEQFF. CDR3 bases: TGTGCCAGCAGCTTGTCTACTAGCGAAAACTACAATGAGCAGTTCTTC.

As for this clonotype: A much larger clone is a single base away; this may be a read error. The rearrangement links TRBV15 to TRBJ2-7; D remains unclear. The CDR3 sequence is 13 residues long. V lost 3 bases, J lost 2 bases, and 8 bases lay in between. Germline CDR1 and CDR2: LNHNV and YYDKDF (reference sequence). CDR3 loop: CATSRTETYEQYF. CDR3 sequence (DNA): TGTGCCACCAGCAGGACTGAAACCTACGAGCAGTACTTC. The entire variable domain, with the rest obtained from reference TRBV15 and TRBJ2-7, is as follows: DAMVIQNPRYQVTQFGKPVTLSCSQTLNHNVMYWYQQKSSQAPKLLFHYYDKDFNNEADTPDNFQSRRPNTSFCFLDIRSPGLGDTAMYLCATSRTETYEQYFGPGTRLTVT.

Relative to its sample, this clonotype is medium-sized. The chain employs TRBV2 and TRBJ2-7; D uncertain. Germline values: CDR1 SNHLY, CDR2 FYNNEI. This CDR3 has 12 residues. V lost 6 bases and J 4 bases, leaving 10 bases between the germline ends. This CDR3 is CASSADGYEQYV. CDR3 coding DNA: TGTGCCAGCAGCGCGGACGGGTACGAGCAGTACGTC.

This clonotype was seen more than once but under ten times. The chain has TRBV20-1 and TRBJ1-2; the D is unclear. CDR1 is DFQATT and CDR2 is SNEGSKA in the germline V gene (reference sequence). V was clipped by 7 bases and J by 4 bases, with 10 bases between them. The CDR3 has 11 amino acids. The CDR3 sequence: CSGRAGYGYTF. Written as DNA, the CDR3 is TGCAGTGGTCGGGCCGGCTATGGCTACACCTTC.

This chain joins TRBV27 and TRBJ1-1; TRBD1 might be the D (5 bases). Trimming left V 7 bases short and J 0 bases short, with 18 bases between. CDR3 length: 16 residues. CDR1 and CDR2 from the germline V gene are MNHEY and SMNVEV (reference sequence). CDR3 sequence reads: CASIPMEGALNTEAFF. In DNA, the CDR3 is TGTGCCAGCATTCCGATGGAAGGGGCTTTGAACACTGAAGCTTTCTTT.

This clonotype was detected many times. This sequence joins TRBV24-1 and TRBJ2-7; D is unresolved. The V and J ends lost 2 bases and 6 bases respectively, with 19 bases between them. The germline CDR1 and CDR2 sequences are KGHDR and SFDVKD. The CDR3 runs 16 residues. CDR3 DNA: TGTGCCACCAGTGATTCTTACTACAGTTCCATGGGCGAGCAGTACTTC. Translated: CATSDSYYSSMGEQYF.

At least ten counts were recorded for this clonotype. The gene calls are TRBV28 and TRBJ1-1; D not resolved. The germline gives CDR1 MDHEN, CDR2 SYDVKM. The germline V and J ends were trimmed by 6 bases and 1 base, with 9 bases remaining between them. The CDR3 length is 13 residues. The CDR3: CASRLTPNTEAFF. The CDR3 region has the DNA TGTGCCAGCAGGCTTACACCGAACACTGAAGCTTTCTTT.

V is TRBV2 and J is TRBJ2-3; TRBD2 is a possible D gene (6 bases). Trimming took off 6 bases at V and 4 bases at J, with 17 bases between the two ends. Germline V gives CDR1 SNHLY, CDR2 FYNNEI. This CDR3 comprises 15 residues. The CDR3 nucleotides are TGTGCCAGCAGGATGGGACTTAGGGTATCAGATACGCAGTATTTT. Translating it yields CASRMGLRVSDTQYF.